The rows below give T cell receptor beta chains drawn from one sample of a study of blood T cell repertoires in COVID-19. Profiled with immunoSEQ multiplex PCR; TCRdb holds only in-frame clones, not every one. The table has around 78,000 clones, just over 85% seen once; the top ten hold about a tenth. Sequenced material: peripheral blood. The receptor source for this set is a man in his sixties or seventies with active or convalescent COVID-19. Each CDR3 is given with its conserved first and last residue. A D gene is named only where the DNA matches it firmly. Size is stated for part of the rows, as once, few or many counts, or as a class when the clone is expanded.

v_call: TRBV28; j_call: TRBJ1-3; d_call: -; clone_size: -; cdr3_aa: CASSHSPGSGNTIYF; cdr3_nt: TGTGCCAGCAGTCACTCACCGGGTAGTGGAAACACCATATATTTT
v_call: TRBV25-1; j_call: TRBJ2-1; d_call: TRBD1; clone_size: few; cdr3_aa: CASSVLGGVFGEQFF; cdr3_nt: TGTGCCAGCAGTGTACTAGGGGGCGTTTTTGGTGAGCAGTTCTTC
v_call: TRBV12-5; j_call: TRBJ2-5; d_call: TRBD1; clone_size: -; cdr3_aa: CASGQGQVGETQYF; cdr3_nt: TGTGCTAGTGGTCAGGGACAGGTCGGGGAGACCCAGTACTTC
v_call: TRBV7-3; j_call: TRBJ1-1; d_call: TRBD1; clone_size: -; cdr3_aa: CASSSTGGSEAFF; cdr3_nt: TGTGCCAGCAGCTCGACAGGGGGCAGTGAAGCTTTCTTT
v_call: TRBV21-1; j_call: TRBJ2-1; d_call: -; clone_size: -; cdr3_aa: CAIHAILGRRHNEQFF; cdr3_nt: TGTGCCATCCACGCTATTTTAGGAAGGAGGCACAATGAGCAGTTCTTC
v_call: TRBV18; j_call: TRBJ2-2; d_call: -; clone_size: -; cdr3_aa: CASSPRDTGELFF; cdr3_nt: TGTGCCAGCTCACCCAGGGACACCGGGGAGCTGTTTTTT
v_call: TRBV2; j_call: TRBJ2-5; d_call: -; clone_size: -; cdr3_aa: CASSATEETTQYF; cdr3_nt: TGTGCCAGCAGTGCGACAGAGGAGACGACCCAGTACTTC
v_call: TRBV28; j_call: TRBJ1-2; d_call: -; clone_size: -; cdr3_aa: CASSPPRDNNYGYTF; cdr3_nt: TGTGCCAGCAGTCCCCCCCGGGACAACAACTATGGCTACACCTTC
v_call: TRBV10-3; j_call: TRBJ1-5; d_call: TRBD1; clone_size: -; cdr3_aa: CAISESMTGEQPQHF; cdr3_nt: TGTGCCATCAGTGAGTCCATGACAGGGGAACAGCCCCAGCATTTT
v_call: TRBV9; j_call: TRBJ2-5; d_call: TRBD2; clone_size: -; cdr3_aa: CASSDLAGPQETQYF; cdr3_nt: TGTGCCAGCAGCGATCTAGCGGGCCCCCAAGAGACCCAGTACTTC
v_call: TRBV5-5; j_call: TRBJ1-6; d_call: TRBD1; clone_size: -; cdr3_aa: CASSSTTTGGLGNSPLHF; cdr3_nt: TGTGCCAGCAGCTCCACAACCACAGGGGGCCTCGGAAATTCACCCCTCCACTTT
v_call: TRBV20-1; j_call: TRBJ2-7; d_call: TRBD2; clone_size: -; cdr3_aa: CSASPPAGGWEQYF; cdr3_nt: TGCAGTGCTAGTCCCCCAGCGGGGGGGTGGGAGCAGTACTTC
v_call: TRBV6-2/TRBV6-3; j_call: TRBJ2-1; d_call: TRBD1; clone_size: -; cdr3_aa: CASSSQGAYNEQFF; cdr3_nt: TGTGCCAGCAGTTCCCAGGGGGCCTACAATGAGCAGTTCTTC
v_call: TRBV4-2; j_call: TRBJ2-1; d_call: TRBD2; clone_size: -; cdr3_aa: CASSQGREGNEQFF; cdr3_nt: TGTGCCAGCAGCCAAGGGCGGGAGGGCAATGAGCAGTTCTTC
v_call: TRBV7-9; j_call: TRBJ2-3; d_call: TRBD2; clone_size: -; cdr3_aa: CASSLGRLAGGDTQYF; cdr3_nt: TGTGCCAGCAGCTTGGGGAGACTAGCGGGAGGGGATACGCAGTATTTT
v_call: TRBV30; j_call: TRBJ1-6; d_call: -; clone_size: -; cdr3_aa: CAWSKDSYSPLHF; cdr3_nt: TGTGCCTGGAGTAAGGACAGCTATTCACCCCTCCACTTT
v_call: TRBV30; j_call: TRBJ2-3; d_call: -; clone_size: once; cdr3_aa: CAWSTGVTDTQYF; cdr3_nt: TGTGCCTGGAGTACGGGGGTCACAGATACGCAGTATTTT
v_call: TRBV7-9; j_call: TRBJ1-1; d_call: TRBD1; clone_size: -; cdr3_aa: CASSLNQGAVTEAFF; cdr3_nt: TGTGCCAGCAGCTTAAACCAGGGGGCCGTCACTGAAGCTTTCTTT
v_call: TRBV10-3; j_call: TRBJ2-5; d_call: -; clone_size: -; cdr3_aa: CAISGTQETQYF; cdr3_nt: TGTGCCATCAGTGGGACTCAAGAGACCCAGTACTTC
v_call: TRBV24-1; j_call: TRBJ1-3; d_call: TRBD1; clone_size: few; cdr3_aa: CATSDPGQGHTIYF; cdr3_nt: TGTGCCACCAGTGACCCCGGACAGGGCCACACCATATATTTT
v_call: TRBV6-5; j_call: TRBJ2-3; d_call: -; clone_size: -; cdr3_aa: CASRRGPLDSDTQYF; cdr3_nt: TGTGCCAGCAGGCGAGGGCCCCTCGACTCAGATACGCAGTATTTT
v_call: TRBV2; j_call: TRBJ1-4; d_call: -; clone_size: -; cdr3_aa: CASRGVTNEKLFF; cdr3_nt: TGTGCCAGCCGGGGAGTAACTAATGAAAAACTGTTTTTT
v_call: TRBV5-8; j_call: TRBJ1-5; d_call: TRBD1; clone_size: few; cdr3_aa: CASSLGQGANQPQHF; cdr3_nt: TGTGCCAGCAGCTTGGGGCAGGGGGCGAATCAGCCCCAGCATTTT
v_call: TRBV29-1; j_call: TRBJ1-1; d_call: -; clone_size: -; cdr3_aa: CSVDRLNTEAFF; cdr3_nt: TGCAGCGTTGACAGATTGAACACTGAAGCTTTCTTT
v_call: TRBV18; j_call: TRBJ2-1; d_call: TRBD2; clone_size: few; cdr3_aa: CASSQGLVQFF; cdr3_nt: TGTGCCAGCTCACAAGGACTAGTTCAGTTCTTC
v_call: TRBV10-2; j_call: TRBJ1-1; d_call: -; clone_size: -; cdr3_aa: CASSGELTEAFF; cdr3_nt: TGCGCCAGCAGTGGAGAGTTGACTGAAGCTTTCTTT
v_call: TRBV6-2/TRBV6-3; j_call: TRBJ1-2; d_call: -; clone_size: few; cdr3_aa: CASSSVTGTGGYTF; cdr3_nt: TGTGCCAGCAGTTCCGTGACAGGAACGGGTGGCTACACCTTC